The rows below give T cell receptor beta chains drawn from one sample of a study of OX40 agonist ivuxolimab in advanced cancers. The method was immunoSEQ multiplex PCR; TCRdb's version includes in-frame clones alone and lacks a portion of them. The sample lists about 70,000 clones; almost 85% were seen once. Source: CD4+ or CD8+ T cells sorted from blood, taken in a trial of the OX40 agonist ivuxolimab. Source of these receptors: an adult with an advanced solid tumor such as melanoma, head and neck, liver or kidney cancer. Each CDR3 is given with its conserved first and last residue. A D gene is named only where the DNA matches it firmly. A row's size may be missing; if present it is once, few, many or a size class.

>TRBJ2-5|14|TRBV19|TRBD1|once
CASSIGDRKETQYF
TGTGCCAGTAGTATAGGGGACAGGAAAGAGACCCAGTACTTC
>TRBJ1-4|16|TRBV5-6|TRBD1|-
CASSSATTGDDEKLFF
TGTGCCAGCAGCTCCGCCACGACAGGGGATGATGAAAAACTGTTTTTT
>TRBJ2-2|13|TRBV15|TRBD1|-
CATTTGVTGELFF
TGTGCCACCACGACAGGGGTCACCGGGGAGCTGTTTTTT
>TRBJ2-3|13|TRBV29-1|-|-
CSVEQGFGDTQYF
TGCAGCGTAGAACAGGGATTTGGAGATACGCAGTATTTT
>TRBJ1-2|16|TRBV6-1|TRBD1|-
CASSETRGTLNYGYTF
TGTGCCAGCAGTGAAACCAGGGGGACACTCAACTATGGCTACACCTTC
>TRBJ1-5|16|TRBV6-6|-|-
CASSFRPGQSMGSQHF
TGTGCCAGCAGTTTCCGTCCGGGACAAAGTATGGGGTCCCAGCATTTT
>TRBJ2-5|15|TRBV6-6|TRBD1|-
CASSYDRVRLETQYF
TGTGCCAGCAGCTACGACAGGGTGAGGTTGGAGACCCAGTACTTC
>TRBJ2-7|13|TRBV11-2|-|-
CASSLVASYEQYF
TGTGCCAGCAGCTTAGTAGCTTCCTACGAGCAGTACTTC
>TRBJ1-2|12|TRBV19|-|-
CASSINHYGYTF
TGTGCCAGTAGTATTAATCACTATGGCTACACCTTC
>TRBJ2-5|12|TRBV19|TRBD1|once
CAGQGGQETQYF
TGTGCCGGACAGGGCGGCCAAGAGACCCAGTACTTC
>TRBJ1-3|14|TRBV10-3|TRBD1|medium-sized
CAIRPTGGRNTIYF
TGTGCCATCAGGCCTACAGGGGGTAGAAACACCATATATTTT
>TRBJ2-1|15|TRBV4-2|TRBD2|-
CASSPLAGTYNEQFF
TGTGCCAGCAGCCCCTTAGCGGGGACCTACAATGAGCAGTTCTTC
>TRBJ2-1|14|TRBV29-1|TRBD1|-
CSARGGTGSNEQFF
TGCAGCGCCCGTGGAGGGACAGGGTCCAATGAGCAGTTCTTC
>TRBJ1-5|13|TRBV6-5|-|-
CASRRDLNQPQHF
TGTGCCAGCAGACGGGACCTCAATCAGCCCCAGCATTTT
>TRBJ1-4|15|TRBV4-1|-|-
CASRWRHSTNEKLFF
TGCGCCAGCAGGTGGCGACACTCAACTAATGAAAAACTGTTTTTT
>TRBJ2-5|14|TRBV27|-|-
CASSRSPGQETQYF
TGTGCCAGCAGCCGGTCCCCTGGGCAAGAGACCCAGTACTTC
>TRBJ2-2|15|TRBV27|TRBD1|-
CASSLKDRVIGELFF
TGTGCCAGCAGTTTAAAGGACAGGGTAATCGGGGAGCTGTTTTTT
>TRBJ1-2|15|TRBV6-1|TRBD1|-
CASSPDRDPLYGYTF
TGTGCCAGCAGCCCAGACAGGGACCCCCTCTATGGCTACACCTTC
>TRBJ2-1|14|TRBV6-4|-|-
CASRWTFPADEQFF
TGTGCCAGCAGGTGGACCTTCCCGGCCGATGAGCAGTTCTTC
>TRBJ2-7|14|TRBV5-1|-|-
CASSLVASGDEQYF
TGCGCCAGCAGCTTGGTTGCCTCGGGCGACGAGCAGTACTTC
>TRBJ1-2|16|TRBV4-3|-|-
CASSLTHAGDGYGYTF
TGCGCCAGCAGCCTAACTCATGCAGGGGACGGCTATGGCTACACCTTC
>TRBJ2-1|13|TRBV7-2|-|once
CASSTTAGNEQFF
TGTGCCAGCAGCACAACGGCCGGAAATGAGCAGTTCTTC
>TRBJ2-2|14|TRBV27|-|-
CASSPGGGTGELFF
TGTGCCAGCAGCCCCGGGGGTGGCACCGGGGAGCTGTTTTTT
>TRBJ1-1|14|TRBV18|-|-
CASSPGFMNTEAFF
TGTGCCAGCTCACCGGGGTTCATGAACACTGAAGCTTTCTTT
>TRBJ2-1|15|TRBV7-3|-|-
CASSQTYSSYNEQFF
TGTGCCAGCAGCCAAACTTACAGCTCCTACAATGAGCAGTTCTTC
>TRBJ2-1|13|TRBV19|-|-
CASRKDSLNEQFF
TGTGCCAGTAGGAAGGACAGCCTCAATGAGCAGTTCTTC
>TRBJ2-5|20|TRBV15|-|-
CATSRVGRQVQVLDAETQYF
TGTGCCACCAGCAGAGTTGGTCGGCAGGTCCAGGTCCTTGATGCAGAGACCCAGTACTTC
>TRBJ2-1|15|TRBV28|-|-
CASSLTRGGANEQFF
TGTGCCAGCAGTTTAACCCGCGGCGGGGCAAATGAGCAGTTCTTC
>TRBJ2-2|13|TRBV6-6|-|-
CASLAPNTGELFF
TGTGCCAGCCTAGCGCCGAACACCGGGGAGCTGTTTTTT
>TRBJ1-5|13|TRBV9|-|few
CASSVSPDQPQHF
TGTGCCAGCAGCGTATCCCCCGATCAGCCCCAGCATTTT
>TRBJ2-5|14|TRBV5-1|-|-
CASSPQTDQETQYF
TGCGCCAGCAGCCCGCAGACTGATCAAGAGACCCAGTACTTC
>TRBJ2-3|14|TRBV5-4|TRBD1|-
CASSSQGYADTQYF
TGTGCCAGCAGCTCACAGGGGTACGCAGATACGCAGTATTTT
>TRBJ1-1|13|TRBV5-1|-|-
CASSLLGSTEAFF
TGCGCCAGCAGCTTATTGGGGAGCACTGAAGCTTTCTTT
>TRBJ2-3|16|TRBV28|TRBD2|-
CASSFRAGGLIDTQYF
TGTGCCAGCAGTTTTCGTGCGGGAGGGCTGATAGATACGCAGTATTTT
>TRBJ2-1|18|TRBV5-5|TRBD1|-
CASSLYGTGLSSYNEQFF
TGTGCCAGCAGCTTGTACGGGACAGGCCTAAGCTCCTACAATGAGCAGTTCTTC
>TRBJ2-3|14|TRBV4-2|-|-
CASSQALSGDTQYF
TGTGCCAGCAGCCAAGCACTATCAGGTGATACGCAGTATTTT
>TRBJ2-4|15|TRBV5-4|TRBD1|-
CASSSDEGQQNIQYF
TGTGCCAGCAGCAGTGATGAGGGACAGCAAAACATTCAGTACTTC
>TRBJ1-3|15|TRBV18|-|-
CASSPDGNSGNTIYF
TGTGCCAGCTCACCCGACGGGAACTCTGGAAACACCATATATTTT
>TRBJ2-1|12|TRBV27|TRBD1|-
CASSDRGREQFF
TGTGCCAGCAGTGACAGGGGGCGTGAGCAGTTCTTC
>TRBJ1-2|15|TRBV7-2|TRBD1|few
CASSSVTGVDYGYTF
TGTGCCAGCAGCTCAGTGACAGGGGTGGACTATGGCTACACCTTC
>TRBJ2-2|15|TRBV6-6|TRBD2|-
CATASGGPNTGELFF
TGTGCCACCGCTAGCGGGGGGCCCAACACCGGGGAGCTGTTTTTT
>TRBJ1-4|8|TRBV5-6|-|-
CANRKLFF
TGTGCTAACAGAAAACTGTTTTTT
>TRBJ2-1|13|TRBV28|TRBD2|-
CASSLTLAGVKFF
TGTGCCAGCAGTTTAACTCTAGCGGGAGTAAAGTTCTTC
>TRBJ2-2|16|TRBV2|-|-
CASSDMSGSYHGELFF
TGTGCCAGCAGTGATATGTCAGGAAGTTATCACGGGGAGCTGTTTTTT
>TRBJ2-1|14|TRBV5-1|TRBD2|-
CASMGTSGSSEQFF
TGCGCCAGCATGGGGACTAGCGGGAGCAGTGAGCAGTTCTTC
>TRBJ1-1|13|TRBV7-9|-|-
CASSAGAITEAFF
TGTGCCAGCAGCGCCGGTGCAATCACTGAAGCTTTCTTT
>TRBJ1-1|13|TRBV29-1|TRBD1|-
CSVVIGGQGKAFF
TGCAGCGTTGTAATAGGGGGACAGGGGAAAGCTTTCTTT
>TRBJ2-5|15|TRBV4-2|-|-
CASSPGPSPAETQYF
TGTGCCAGCAGCCCAGGTCCTTCCCCGGCGGAGACCCAGTACTTC
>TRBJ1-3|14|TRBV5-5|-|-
CASSFWGAGNTIYF
TGTGCCAGCAGCTTTTGGGGGGCTGGAAACACCATATATTTT
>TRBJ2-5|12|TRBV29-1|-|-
CSVELGAETQYF
TGCAGCGTTGAATTGGGGGCAGAGACCCAGTACTTC
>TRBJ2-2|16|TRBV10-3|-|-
CATNTGVASNTGELFF
TGTGCCACCAATACGGGGGTAGCATCGAACACCGGGGAGCTGTTTTTT
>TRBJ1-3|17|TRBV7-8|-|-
CASSPTGGARTGNTIYF
TGTGCCAGCAGCCCCACCGGGGGGGCAAGGACTGGAAACACCATATATTTT
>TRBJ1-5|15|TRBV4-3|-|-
CASSQDYRVLGVVHF
TGCGCCAGCAGCCAAGATTATAGGGTTTTAGGAGTAGTGCATTTT
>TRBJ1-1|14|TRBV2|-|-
CASSWFESNTEAFF
TGTGCCAGCTCTTGGTTCGAATCGAACACTGAAGCTTTCTTT
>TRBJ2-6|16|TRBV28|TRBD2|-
CASSFGRGAGANVLTF
TGTGCCAGCAGTTTTGGGAGGGGCGCTGGGGCCAACGTCCTGACTTTC
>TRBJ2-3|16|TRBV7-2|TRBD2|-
CASSPGTNRLTDTQYF
TGTGCCAGCAGCCCCGGGACTAACCGGCTCACAGATACGCAGTATTTT
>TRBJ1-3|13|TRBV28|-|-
CASSRSSGNTIYF
TGTGCCAGCTCTAGGTCCTCTGGAAACACCATATATTTT
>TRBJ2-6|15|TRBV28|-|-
CASSFRGDGANVLTF
TGTGCCAGCAGTTTCCGGGGCGACGGGGCCAACGTCCTGACTTTC
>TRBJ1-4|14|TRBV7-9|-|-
CASSLEEGREKLFF
TGTGCCAGCAGCTTAGAAGAGGGGCGGGAAAAACTGTTTTTT
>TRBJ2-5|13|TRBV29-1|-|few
CSARRRLGETQYF
TGCAGCGCCCGTAGGAGGTTGGGGGAGACCCAGTACTTC